The 23 T cell receptor beta chains reported below all come from one sample, sequenced in a study of spatial heterogeneity in lung cancer. Regarding the study as a whole: Counts that tracked tumor mutation counts were those of expanded intratumoral alpha and beta TCRs.

This sample's time point: sample taken at primary tumor resection. TCRdb independently ran MiXCR on the 5' RACE reads; one entry per CDR3 protein. The sample has about 29,000 distinct CDR3 sequences, roughly 7.4% seen once; the top ten hold approximately 25%. These receptors' antigens are unknown. Specimen: lung tumor tissue, collected at surgery. The receptor set was obtained from a male donor with early-stage non-small cell lung cancer.

The gene calls are TRBV18 and TRBJ2-1; 10 positions match TRBD2. Germline values: CDR1 KGHSH, CDR2 LQKENI. J gave up 0 bases and V 0 bases, and 8 bases lay outside the gene matches. The CDR3 totals 19 residues. The CDR3 is CASSPPTSGALSSYNEQFF. Here the CDR3 DNA reads TGTGCCAGCTCACCACCAACTAGCGGGGCTCTCAGCTCCTACAATGAGCAGTTCTTC.

This clonotype has a count of ten or more. This chain joins TRBV6-2 or TRBV6-3 and TRBJ1-2; 8 bases match TRBD1. The ends lost 2 bases at V and 4 bases at J; junction bases unmatched: 9. The CDR3 spans 16 residues. The germline V gene has CDR1 MNHEY and CDR2 SVGEGT. CDR3 DNA: TGTGCCAGCAGTTACCCCGAGGGACAGGCGCTCTATGGCTACACCTTC. Translated: CASSYPEGQALYGYTF.

This clonotype was observed a few times. The chain uses TRBV20-1 and TRBJ1-2; D possibly corresponds to TRBD1 (5 bases). V was trimmed by 3 bases and J by 6 bases, leaving 17 bases between them. The CDR3 contains 14 residues. In germline, CDR1 is DFQATT, CDR2 SNEGSKA (reference sequence). The CDR3 here is CSASVSGQTNGYTF. The CDR3 nucleotides are TGCAGTGCTAGTGTGTCGGGGCAGACGAATGGCTACACCTTC.

This chain uses TRBV5-6 with TRBJ2-7; 8 bases match TRBD2. Per the germline V gene, CDR1 is SGHDT and CDR2 is YYEEEE. Trimming removed 4 bases from V and 3 bases from J; junction bases left unmatched: 12. CDR3 length: 16 amino acids. The CDR3 reads CASSALLRGGGYEQYF. The CDR3 region has the DNA TGTGCCAGCAGCGCGCTCCTACGGGGGGGCGGCTACGAGCAGTACTTC.

J is TRBJ2-3 and V is TRBV6-5; no clear D gene. This CDR3 has 13 amino acids. From germline, CDR1 is MNHEY and CDR2 SVGAGI. V was pared by 7 bases and J by 6 bases, with 14 bases between. CDR3 amino acids: CASNRHGQDTQYF. The CDR3 nucleotides are TGTGCCAGCAATCGGCACGGGCAGGATACGCAGTATTTT.

The sample holds a few counts of this clonotype. The rearrangement uses TRBV27 and TRBJ2-2, with D maybe TRBD2 (6 bases). The CDR3 loop spans 16 amino acids. Germline V gene sequence: CDR1 MNHEY, CDR2 SMNVEV (reference sequence). The V end was cut by 3 bases, the J end by 3 bases, with 14 bases between. The CDR3 region has the DNA TGTGCCAGCAGTTTTATCCGGGGGTGGGACACCGGGGAGCTGTTTTTT. It yields the protein CASSFIRGWDTGELFF.

This clonotype was observed at least ten times. The chain recombines TRBV5-5 with TRBJ2-7; TRBD2 is a possible D gene (6 bases). The V end was cut by 2 bases, the J end by 1 base, with 13 bases between. The CDR3 totals 15 residues. Germline assignment: CDR1 SGHKS and CDR2 YYEKEE (reference sequence). The DNA of the CDR3 is TGTGCCAGCAGCTTAGAAGGAGGGAGGTCCTACGAGCAGTACTTC. This gives the protein CASSLEGGRSYEQYF.

This clonotype has a count of ten or more. The J gene is TRBJ2-2, the V gene TRBV4-2; 12 nucleotides line up with TRBD1. From germline, CDR1 is LGHNA and CDR2 YNFKEQ. Trimming removed 2 bases from V and 6 bases from J; junction bases left unmatched: 4. There are 16 residues in the CDR3. The CDR3 is CASSQRGQGASGELFF. The CDR3, as DNA: TGTGCCAGCAGCCAAAGGGGACAGGGGGCGTCCGGGGAGCTGTTTTTT.

In this sample, this clonotype turned up a few times. The V and J genes are TRBV11-2 and TRBJ1-2, with D possibly matching TRBD1 (6 bases). CDR1 is SGHAT, CDR2 FQNNGV, per germline. The CDR3 contains 16 residues. V was trimmed by 1 base and J by 8 bases, leaving 20 bases between them. Here the CDR3 reads CASSLGGRQAQGGYTF. As DNA, the CDR3 is TGTGCCAGCAGCTTAGGGGGCCGACAGGCCCAGGGCGGCTACACCTTC.

This clonotype was seen a handful of times. This sequence joins TRBV7-8 and TRBJ2-5, with D uncertain. The germline gives CDR1 SGHVS, CDR2 FQNEAQ. Trimming took off 6 bases at V and 4 bases at J, with 27 bases between the two ends. The CDR3 sequence is 18 residues long. CDR3 in amino acids: CASSPTSGSPNQRETQYF. In DNA, the CDR3 is TGTGCCAGCAGTCCTACGTCCGGGTCCCCCAACCAAAGAGAGACCCAGTACTTC.

In its sample, this clonotype was seen many times. The chain couples TRBV27 to TRBJ2-5, with D unclear. Trimming pared 5 bases from V and 0 bases from J, leaving 1 base between. CDR1 and CDR2 from the germline V gene are MNHEY and SMNVEV (reference sequence). The length of the CDR3 is 11 residues. The CDR3 nucleotides are TGTGCCAGCAGTCACCAAGAGACCCAGTACTTC. Translation gives CASSHQETQYF.

There are many counts of this clonotype. The gene calls are TRBV7-2 and TRBJ1-2; no definite D call. Looked up from germline, CDR1 is SGHTA and CDR2 is FQGNSA. The germline V and J ends were trimmed by 3 bases and 7 bases, with 15 bases remaining between them. The length of the CDR3 is 14 residues. This CDR3 reads CASSLGPLELGYTF. The CDR3 nucleotides are TGTGCCAGCAGCTTGGGTCCCCTTGAGCTTGGCTACACCTTC.

This clonotype was counted a few times. This may come from a read error, since a much larger clone is one base off. The chain uses TRBV5-1 and TRBJ2-3; a possible D gene is TRBD1 (5 bases). Germline CDR1 reads SGHRS; CDR2 reads YFSETQ. This CDR3 is built from 15 residues. DNA of the CDR3: TGCGTCAGCAGCTTCGCGACAGCAAGCACAGATACGCAGTATTTT. Its protein product is CVSSFATASTDTQYF.

In its sample, this clonotype was seen many times. The J gene is TRBJ1-1, the V gene TRBV5-1, with D perhaps TRBD1 (6 bases). This CDR3 contains 14 residues. Germline assignment: CDR1 SGHRS and CDR2 YFSETQ. V was trimmed by 4 bases and J by 0 bases, leaving 10 bases between them. CDR3 amino acids: CASSPTGLNTEAFF. CDR3 coding DNA: TGCGCCAGCAGCCCGACAGGCTTGAACACTGAAGCTTTCTTT.

This clonotype was recorded a few times. J is TRBJ2-3 and V is TRBV3-1; D might be TRBD2 (7 bases). Germline V gene lookup returns CDR1 LGHDT and CDR2 YNNKEL (reference sequence). This CDR3 is built from 14 residues. Trimming removed 1 base from V and 8 bases from J, with 13 bases in between. CDR3 residues: CASSQVEGGRTQYF. CDR3 in DNA: TGTGCCAGCAGCCAAGTGGAGGGGGGGCGTACGCAGTATTTT.

This clonotype has only a few counts. The V call is TRBV27, the J call TRBJ2-5; D call uncertain. This CDR3 has 13 amino acids. V was cut by 3 bases and J by 2 bases, with 7 bases left in between. Germline V CDR1 and CDR2: MNHEY, SMNVEV (reference sequence). The CDR3 DNA sequence: TGTGCCAGCAGTTTCCCAGGTCAAGAGACCCAGTACTTC. Translating it yields CASSFPGQETQYF.

This clonotype ranks as medium-sized. This sequence joins TRBV7-9 and TRBJ2-5; no clear D gene. CDR1 is SEHNR and CDR2 is FQNEAQ in the germline V gene (reference sequence). This CDR3 spans 14 amino acids. Trimming cost V 5 bases and J 2 bases, with 12 bases left between them. The CDR3 loop reads CASSPRPRQETQYF. CDR3 nucleotide sequence: TGTGCCAGCAGCCCTAGGCCGCGACAAGAGACCCAGTACTTC.

This clonotype was observed a few times. The chain's CDR3 is CSASPLGVPYNSPLHF. The CDR3 DNA reads TGCAGTGCCTCCCCTTTAGGGGTTCCCTATAATTCACCCCTCCACTTT. This rearrangement joins TRBV20-1 to TRBJ1-6, with D possibly matching TRBD1 (5 bases). Trimming removed 6 bases at V and 2 bases at J, with 17 bases between. Germline loops: CDR1 DFQATT, CDR2 SNEGSKA (reference sequence). There are 16 residues in the CDR3.

The rearrangement uses TRBV6-2 or TRBV6-3 and TRBJ1-5; D gene uncertain. The CDR3 totals 14 residues. Trimming shortened V by 3 bases and J by 5 bases, and 11 bases separated the two germline ends. Germline V lookup: CDR1 MNHEY, CDR2 SVGEGT. The CDR3 sequence: CASSYFASDQPQHF. CDR3 coding DNA: TGTGCCAGCAGTTATTTTGCTTCGGATCAGCCCCAGCATTTT.

The CDR3 DNA sequence: TGTGCCAGCACCAACCCCAGCTCGACCTATGGCTACACCTTC. It codes for CASTNPSSTYGYTF. The V and J genes are TRBV7-9 and TRBJ1-2; D remains unclear. CDR3 size: 14 residues. Trimming left V 7 bases short and J 4 bases short, with 16 bases between. Germline CDR1 SEHNR, CDR2 FQNEAQ (reference sequence).

The table lists this clonotype with many counts. The V and J genes are TRBV12-3 or TRBV12-4 and TRBJ1-1; a weak D match, TRBD1 (5 bases). This CDR3 is 11 amino acids long. Trimming removed 6 bases from V and 10 bases from J, with 12 bases in between. In DNA, the CDR3 is TGTGCCAGCAGCAGGACACTTGGAGCTTTCTTT. It yields the protein CASSRTLGAFF.

This clonotype has at least ten counts. The chain couples TRBV20-1 to TRBJ2-7; D not certain. Looked up from germline, CDR1 is DFQATT and CDR2 is SNEGSKA (reference sequence). Trimming removed 4 bases from V and 2 bases from J, with 12 bases in between. The CDR3 extends over 13 amino acids. Written as DNA, the CDR3 is TGCAGTGCTAACGGATGGAGACCCTACGAGCAGTACTTC. This translates into CSANGWRPYEQYF.

The V call is TRBV6-5, the J call TRBJ2-7, with D tentatively TRBD1 (7 bases). CDR3 length: 16 residues. The germline gives CDR1 MNHEY, CDR2 SVGAGI. V lost 2 bases, J lost 3 bases, and 17 bases lay in between. CDR3 coding DNA: TGTGCCAGCAGTTACCAGAGAGCAGGGGGAGGCTACGAGCAGTACTTC. Protein: CASSYQRAGGGYEQYF.